This TCR beta chain stems from a study of T cells in Graves' hyperthyroidism and ophthalmopathy. Study-wide findings and caveats: Most expanded thyroid clonotypes above 0.001 recurred in blood. Ophthalmopathy was model-predicted a median around seven months pre-onset.

Diagnosis rested on symptoms, serum thyroxine and TRAb, thyroid ultrasound, and orbital computed tomography. PBMCs were sourced from roughly 9.1 ml fresh peripheral blood. What was amplified from RNA transcripts were TCR beta CDR3 regions. Initially, a first-round RT-PCR of the TCR CDR3 employed the HTBI primer set. TCRdb independently ran MiXCR on the multiplex PCR reads; one entry per CDR3 protein. The sample holds hundreds of thousands of distinct CDR3 sequences, about 15% seen once. The table lists this clonotype with many counts. Its specificity is unknown. This clonotype was obtained from a woman between 35 and 50 years old with Graves' ophthalmopathy. The sample was blood.

The CDR3 spells CATRPSKAGAKNIQYF. CDR3 nucleotides: TGTGCCACCAGACCCTCTAAAGCGGGGGCCAAAAACATTCAGTACTTC. The genes are TRBV27 and TRBJ2-4; 7 nucleotides line up with TRBD2. V lost 10 bases and J lost 1; bases outside the gene matches: 13. CDR3 length equals 16 residues. The germline V gene encodes CDR1 MNHEY and CDR2 SMNVEV (reference sequence).